The 21 T cell receptor beta chains below come from one sample, sequenced in a study of blood T cells in healthy people across ages. With a J-beta primer mix and a sample-barcoded 5' primer, a second PCR ran about 7 to 11 cycles. In TCRdb, the 5' RACE reads were re-called with MiXCR into one record per CDR3 protein. Of 790,000 or so distinct CDR3 sequences in the sample, about half were seen once. Sequenced input: blood. The receptors come from a man of 80 years or more in good health.

The chain joins TRBV7-9 to TRBJ2-1; a weak D match, TRBD2 (5 bases). V was pared by 4 bases and J by 4 bases, with 11 bases between. The CDR3 runs to 14 residues. Germline assignment: CDR1 SEHNR and CDR2 FQNEAQ (reference sequence). The CDR3 loop reads CASSSRPGYNEQFF. The CDR3 coding sequence is TGTGCCAGCAGCTCGAGGCCGGGGTACAATGAGCAGTTCTTC.

The rearrangement uses TRBV6-2 or TRBV6-3 and TRBJ2-3; D perhaps matches TRBD2 (6 bases). The ends were cut back, 4 bases at V and 5 bases at J, with 25 bases in the middle. The germline V gene has CDR1 MNHEY and CDR2 SVGEGT. This CDR3 is built from 18 residues. CDR3 region: CASSWSRAAAVRGDTQYF. The CDR3 DNA reads as TGTGCCAGCAGTTGGTCGCGGGCGGCAGCGGTGCGGGGAGATACGCAGTATTTT.

The chain couples TRBV9 to TRBJ2-2; D may be TRBD2 (5 bases). The V end lost 6 bases, the J end lost 6 bases, and 18 bases lay between the germline ends. CDR3 length: 15 amino acids. The germline V gene encodes CDR1 SGDLS and CDR2 YYNGEE. The CDR3 nucleotides read TGTGCCAGCAACCCGACGGGGTCCCGATCCGGGGAGCTGTTTTTT. Amino acids: CASNPTGSRSGELFF.

J is TRBJ1-4 and V is TRBV18, with TRBD1 matching 8 bases. The CDR3 has 15 residues. Per the germline V gene, CDR1 is KGHSH and CDR2 is LQKENI. V shed 5 bases, J shed 0 bases, and the junction held 2 bases outside the gene matches. The CDR3 DNA follows: TGTGCCAGCTCAATACAGGGGGCAACTAATGAAAAACTGTTTTTT. Its translation: CASSIQGATNEKLFF.

The chain uses TRBV30 and TRBJ1-5; 8 nucleotides agree with TRBD1. CDR3 length equals 14 residues. J gave up 7 bases and V 3 bases, and 8 bases lay outside the gene matches. Germline-derived CDR1 and CDR2 are GTSNPN and SVGIG (reference sequence). The CDR3 DNA reads as TGTGCCTGGAGCGGAACACAGGGGGACCAGCCCCAGCATTTT. It specifies CAWSGTQGDQPQHF.

Notes on this clonotype: The conserved phenylalanine or tryptophan normally closing the CDR3 is absent here, so this likely arose from a read error. J is TRBJ1-1 and V is TRBV28, with no clear D. CDR1 is MDHEN, CDR2 SYDVKM, per germline. There are 12 residues in the CDR3. CDR3 sequence: CASSVWNTEAFI. Here the CDR3 DNA reads TGTGCCAGCAGTGTATGGAACACTGAAGCTTTCATT.

J is TRBJ1-1 and V is TRBV25-1; TRBD1 matches at 7 bases. Germline CDR1 and CDR2: MGHDK and SYGVNS. V trimming: 9 bases; J trimming: 1 base; junction bases outside the gene matches: 8. The length of the CDR3 is 14 residues. Here the CDR3 reads CASTGTAKNTEAFF. As DNA, the CDR3 is TGTGCCAGTACCGGGACAGCAAAGAACACTGAAGCTTTCTTT.

The chain is built from TRBV4-2 and TRBJ2-5; no firm D call. The CDR3 loop spans 12 amino acids. V was trimmed by 3 bases and J by 5 bases, leaving 7 bases between them. Germline lookup yields CDR1 LGHNA and CDR2 YNFKEQ. The CDR3 loop reads CASSQSHETQYF. CDR3 coding DNA: TGTGCCAGCAGCCAGTCTCACGAGACCCAGTACTTC.

V gene TRBV6-2 or TRBV6-3 combines with J gene TRBJ2-7, with TRBD2 matching over 9 bases. CDR1 and CDR2 (germline): MNHEY, SVGEGT. The CDR3 extends over 16 amino acids. J gave up 7 bases and V 4 bases, and 14 bases lay outside the gene matches. As DNA, the CDR3 is TGTGCCAGCAGTTCTCGGGTAGCGGGAGCTAAGGATGAGCAGTACTTC. The encoded protein is CASSSRVAGAKDEQYF.

J is TRBJ2-6 and V is TRBV9; D is unresolved. The CDR3 has 15 amino acids. Germline V gene lookup returns CDR1 SGDLS and CDR2 YYNGEE. V lost 1 base and J lost 1, with 6 bases in between. CDR3 DNA: TGTGCCAGCAGCGTACGGCAGTCTGGGGCCAACGTCCTGACTTTC. This encodes CASSVRQSGANVLTF.

Written as DNA, the CDR3 is TGTGCCACCAGCAGAGATAGGGGGAGCTTCGAGCAGTACTTC. It codes for CATSRDRGSFEQYF. The chain carries TRBV15 and TRBJ2-7, with a tentative D call TRBD1 (6 bases). This CDR3 has 14 residues. Germline V gene data show CDR1 as LNHNV and CDR2 as YYDKDF (reference sequence). V lost 0 bases, J lost 6 bases, and 12 bases lay in between.

The chain employs TRBV7-2 and TRBJ2-7, with 9 nucleotides matching TRBD1. CDR3 length: 15 residues. J gave up 6 bases and V 4 bases, and 10 bases lay outside the gene matches. CDR1 SGHTA and CDR2 FQGNSA come from the germline V gene. In nucleotides, the CDR3 is TGTGCCAGCAGCTCTCAGACAGGGGGTAGTTTCGAGCAGTACTTC. Translation gives CASSSQTGGSFEQYF.

Regarding this clonotype: A much bigger clone sits one base away, suggesting this may be a read error. V is TRBV29-1 and J is TRBJ1-3; D may be TRBD1 (5 bases). The V gene's germline CDR1 is SQVTM and CDR2 ANQGSEA. This CDR3 spans 15 amino acids. The CDR3 protein is CGVDGRGGSGNTIYF. CDR3 bases: TGCGGCGTTGACGGGCGGGGGGGCTCTGGAAACACCATATATTTT. Looking up the rest from reference TRBV29-1 and TRBJ1-3 gives the full variable domain: SAVISQKPSRDICQRGTSLTIQCQVDSQVTMMFWYRQQPGQSLTLIATANQGSEATYESGFVIDKFPISRPNLTFSTLTVSNMSPEDSSIYLCGVDGRGGSGNTIYFGEGSWLTVV.

Here the CDR3 reads CASSLQPLAGGSNEQYF. The CDR3 DNA sequence: TGTGCCAGCAGCCTTCAGCCACTAGCGGGAGGGAGCAATGAGCAGTACTTC. The chain couples TRBV9 to TRBJ2-7, with 13 nucleotides matching TRBD2. Germline values: CDR1 SGDLS, CDR2 YYNGEE. Trimming took 4 bases from V and 7 from J; bases not matched to a gene: 14. The CDR3 is 17 residues long.

This clonotype was observed at least ten times. This chain uses TRBV29-1 with TRBJ2-7; maybe TRBD2 (6 bases). In germline, CDR1 is SQVTM, CDR2 ANQGSEA. Trimming stripped 4 bases from V and 6 bases from J, with 13 bases between. The CDR3 has 12 amino acids. CDR3 in amino acids: CSVVRGTGEQYF. The CDR3 DNA reads as TGCAGCGTTGTGCGGGGCACAGGCGAGCAGTACTTC.

V usage is TRBV29-1 and J usage is TRBJ2-5; no clear D gene. CDR1 is SQVTM, CDR2 ANQGSEA, per germline. The V end lost 4 bases, the J end lost 5 bases, and 14 bases lay between the germline ends. The CDR3 is 13 residues long. The CDR3 sequence: CSVAGSGEETQYF. The CDR3 DNA sequence: TGCAGCGTTGCGGGCAGTGGTGAGGAGACCCAGTACTTC. Together with reference TRBV29-1 and TRBJ2-5, the CDR3 gives the full variable domain: SAVISQKPSRDICQRGTSLTIQCQVDSQVTMMFWYRQQPGQSLTLIATANQGSEATYESGFVIDKFPISRPNLTFSTLTVSNMSPEDSSIYLCSVAGSGEETQYFGPGTRLLVL.

The rearrangement joins TRBV9 to TRBJ2-2; 11 nucleotides agree with TRBD2. The junction had 7 bases not matched to a gene; V was cut back by 3 bases and J by 6 bases. From germline, CDR1 is SGDLS and CDR2 YYNGEE. There are 16 residues in the CDR3. CDR3 loop: CASSGILAGDPGELFF. CDR3 in DNA: TGTGCCAGCAGCGGTATACTAGCGGGAGATCCCGGGGAGCTGTTTTTT.

The chain is built from TRBV4-2 and TRBJ2-5, with D perhaps matching TRBD1 or TRBD2 (7 bases each). The germline V gene has CDR1 LGHNA and CDR2 YNFKEQ. This CDR3 region has 15 residues. Trimming took 6 bases from V and 5 from J, leaving 19 bases between them. As DNA, the CDR3 is TGTGCCAGCAGTCAGGGGGGGGATCGGAAGGAGACCCAGTACTTC. Translation: CASSQGGDRKETQYF.

The V and J genes are TRBV9 and TRBJ2-3; tentatively, D is TRBD2 (6 bases). CDR1 SGDLS and CDR2 YYNGEE come from the germline V gene. V shed 3 bases and J shed 2 bases, with 22 bases lying between them. The CDR3 covers 18 residues. The CDR3 nucleotides read TGTGCCAGCAGCGGAGAGACTAGAGGAATAATTACCACAGATACGCAGTATTTT. Its translation: CASSGETRGIITTDTQYF.

The table lists this clonotype with a count of one. The chain uses TRBV6-2 or TRBV6-3 and TRBJ2-1; 11 bases map to TRBD2. The CDR3 consists of 16 residues. Unmatched junction bases numbered 8, after V lost 2 bases and J lost 8 bases. In germline, CDR1 is MNHEY, CDR2 SVGEGT. The CDR3 here is CASSYPAGLAGDEQFF. DNA of the CDR3: TGTGCCAGCAGTTACCCCGCTGGACTAGCGGGCGATGAGCAGTTCTTC.

This clonotype was recorded at least ten times. The chain carries TRBV14 and TRBJ2-5; 9 nucleotides match TRBD1. The CDR3 contains 16 residues. Germline V gene lookup returns CDR1 SGHDN and CDR2 FVKESK. V was pared by 1 base and J by 5 bases, with 8 bases of the junction left unmatched. CDR3 protein: CASSQAYRGRSETQYF. The CDR3 nucleotides read TGTGCCAGCAGCCAAGCCTACAGGGGGCGGTCGGAGACCCAGTACTTC. Combining the CDR3 with reference TRBV14 and TRBJ2-5 gives the whole variable domain EAGVTQFPSHSVIEKGQTVTLRCDPISGHDNLYWYRRVMGKEIKFLLHFVKESKQDESGMPNNRFLAERTGGTYSTLKVQPAELEDSGVYFCASSQAYRGRSETQYFGPGTRLLVL.